This TCR beta chain was identified in a study of neurological immune-mediated disorders. Study results and limitations: Patients with HTLV-1-associated myelopathy had the highest level of TCR clonal expansion, whereas patients with multiple sclerosis had the lowest level, falling beneath the level found in healthy controls.

About this clonotype: What it binds is unknown.

The method for making cDNA was 5'RACE, and it used 10-nucleotide random UMIs. TCRdb reprocessed the 5' RACE reads via MiXCR and lists one record per CDR3 protein. The sample holds 90,000 to 100,000 distinct CDR3 sequences, 3.5% to 4% seen once. Per the germline V gene, CDR1 is LNHDA and CDR2 is SQIVND (reference sequence). The V and J ends lost 0 bases and 3 bases respectively, with 11 bases between them. The CDR3 contains 15 residues. The TCR comes from a woman younger than 35 with multiple sclerosis. The rearrangement joins TRBV19 to TRBJ1-2; TRBD1 might be the D (5 bases). The specimen was PBMCs. The DNA for the CDR3 is TGTGCCAGTAGTATAGATCTGACAGTCTACTATGGCTACACCTTC. The encoded protein is CASSIDLTVYYGYTF.